Shown below are 29 T cell receptor beta chains from a single sample sequenced in a study of T cell responses to AZD1222 COVID-19 vaccine. TCRdb's table, derived via immunoSEQ multiplex PCR, lists solely in-frame clones and lacks some. Of over 75,000 clones in the sample, approximately 85% were seen once. The source material was peripheral blood, sampled 28 days after the second AZD1222 dose. The receptors shown here come from an adult who received the AZD1222 COVID-19 vaccine.

This sequence joins TRBV24-1 and TRBJ1-5; D call uncertain. With 3 bases removed from V and 3 bases from J, the gap between germline ends came to 2 bases. CDR1 and CDR2 from the germline V gene are KGHDR and SFDVKD. This CDR3 is built from 12 residues. The CDR3 region is CATSDLNQPQHF. As DNA, the CDR3 is TGTGCCACCAGTGATCTCAATCAGCCCCAGCATTTT.

The V gene is TRBV27, the J gene TRBJ1-1; unclear D gene. The CDR3 contains 14 residues. Germline assignment: CDR1 MNHEY and CDR2 SMNVEV (reference sequence). The germline V and J ends were trimmed by 3 bases and 1 base, with 9 bases remaining between them. CDR3 region: CASSFISRNTEAFF. CDR3 sequence (DNA): TGTGCCAGCAGTTTCATTAGTCGGAACACTGAAGCTTTCTTT.

The V and J genes are TRBV30 and TRBJ2-3; D gene uncertain. This CDR3 is built from 15 residues. Per germline, CDR1 GTSNPN and CDR2 SVGIG (reference sequence). V lost 0 bases, J lost 5 bases, and 15 bases lay in between. CDR3 DNA sequence: TGTGCCTGGAGTGTGGGAAGTCAGGCGAGAGATACGCAGTATTTT. This codes for CAWSVGSQARDTQYF.

This clone was seen once. This chain joins TRBV9 and TRBJ2-7; 12 nucleotides line up with TRBD1. Germline V gene lookup returns CDR1 SGDLS and CDR2 YYNGEE. Trimming took 3 bases from V and 6 from J; bases not matched to a gene: 10. The CDR3 extends over 16 amino acids. CDR3 amino acids: CASSAGEGQGAVEQYF. The CDR3 region has the DNA TGTGCCAGCAGCGCTGGGGAGGGACAGGGGGCGGTCGAGCAGTACTTC.

This clone was counted once. V and J are TRBV9 and TRBJ1-2; tentative D call: TRBD1 (6 bases). Germline loops: CDR1 SGDLS, CDR2 YYNGEE. V was cut by 3 bases and J by 8 bases, with 14 bases left in between. The CDR3 is 13 residues long. This chain's CDR3 is CASSATGIQGYTF. The CDR3 DNA follows: TGTGCCAGCAGCGCTACAGGGATTCAGGGCTACACCTTC.

This chain links TRBV28 with TRBJ2-1; D could derive from TRBD1 or TRBD2 (5 bases each). V lost 3 bases and J 2 bases, leaving 11 bases between the germline ends. Germline V gene sequence: CDR1 MDHEN, CDR2 SYDVKM. There are 15 residues in the CDR3. The CDR3 region is CASSLPGATYNEQFF. The DNA for the CDR3 is TGTGCCAGCAGTTTGCCCGGGGCGACCTACAATGAGCAGTTCTTC.

CDR3 amino acids: CASSLSTRVYEQYF. The CDR3 DNA follows: TGTGCCAGCAGCTTATCTACTAGAGTCTACGAGCAGTACTTC. This chain joins TRBV7-8 and TRBJ2-7; maybe TRBD2 (5 bases). The V end was cut by 2 bases, the J end by 3 bases, with 11 bases between. The germline V gene encodes CDR1 SGHVS and CDR2 FQNEAQ. The CDR3 covers 14 residues.

This clone was seen only once. This sequence joins TRBV24-1 and TRBJ2-1; D not certain. V gave up 6 bases and J gave up 4 bases, with 15 bases separating them. CDR3 length: 15 amino acids. CDR1 is KGHDR and CDR2 is SFDVKD in the germline V gene. CDR3: CATSPGSARYNEQFF. In DNA form, the CDR3 reads TGTGCCACCAGTCCCGGGTCAGCCCGGTACAATGAGCAGTTCTTC.

This rearrangement joins TRBV28 to TRBJ2-1; D call uncertain. The CDR3 is 12 amino acids. CDR1 is MDHEN, CDR2 SYDVKM, per germline. The V gene lost 5 bases and the J gene lost 10 bases, with 12 bases spanning the gap. CDR3 residues: CASSRFVREQFF. CDR3 DNA: TGTGCCAGCAGTCGGTTTGTAAGAGAGCAGTTCTTC.

The chain is built from TRBV3-1 (or the pseudogene TRBV3-2) and TRBJ1-1; tentative D call: TRBD1 (5 bases). CDR1 and CDR2 (germline): LGHDT, YNNKEL (reference sequence). V shed 1 base and J shed 5 bases, with 17 bases lying between them. The CDR3 totals 16 residues. Written as DNA, the CDR3 is TGTGCCAGCAGCCAAGCCTCTTTCAGGGTAACGACTGAAGCTTTCTTT. Encoded protein: CASSQASFRVTTEAFF.

CDR3 sequence (DNA): TGTGCCAGCAGCCGAGGGAGGGGGATGGCAGGCGAGCAGTACTTC. Protein product: CASSRGRGMAGEQYF. This rearrangement joins TRBV11-1 to TRBJ2-7, with D perhaps TRBD2 (7 bases). CDR3 length: 15 residues. Germline CDR1 reads SGHAT; CDR2 reads FQDESV (reference sequence). Trimming removed 5 bases from V and 6 bases from J, with 20 bases in between.

The rearrangement links TRBV30 to TRBJ1-6; D unclear. The germline gives CDR1 GTSNPN, CDR2 SVGIG (reference sequence). V was clipped by 3 bases and J by 6 bases, with 18 bases between them. The CDR3 has 16 residues. The CDR3 sequence: CAWSVNPPTANSPLHF. The DNA of the CDR3 is TGTGCCTGGAGCGTTAATCCACCCACTGCTAATTCACCCCTCCACTTT.

The chain joins TRBV5-8 to TRBJ1-3; D ambiguous. This CDR3 has 15 amino acids. Per the germline V gene, CDR1 is SGHTS and CDR2 is YDEGEE. The V and J ends lost 3 bases and 2 bases respectively, with 12 bases between them. In DNA form, the CDR3 reads TGTGCCAGCAGCTCATGGCCTACTGCTGGAAACACCATATATTTT. Translated: CASSSWPTAGNTIYF.

This clone was counted only a few times. The genes are TRBV2 and TRBJ2-3; D tentatively reads TRBD1 or TRBD2 (5 bases each). V lost 6 bases, J lost 2 bases, and 18 bases lay in between. Germline V gene data show CDR1 as SNHLY and CDR2 as FYNNEI. The CDR3 totals 16 residues. The CDR3 DNA sequence: TGTGCCAGCAGACGGTCCGGGGCAGAGCCCACAGATACGCAGTATTTT. It specifies CASRRSGAEPTDTQYF.

This clone appeared a single time. The chain uses TRBV27 and TRBJ2-2; 9 bases match TRBD1. CDR1 and CDR2 from the germline V gene are MNHEY and SMNVEV (reference sequence). After removal of 5 bases from V and 4 bases from J, the junction contained 8 bases not matched to a gene. The length of the CDR3 is 16 residues. The CDR3 DNA reads as TGTGCCAGCAGTCCCCCCCACAGGGGGCGCACCGGGGAGCTGTTTTTT. Translated: CASSPPHRGRTGELFF.

The chain has TRBV9 and TRBJ2-3; the D is unclear. The CDR3 is 14 amino acids. The germline V gene encodes CDR1 SGDLS and CDR2 YYNGEE. The V gene lost 0 bases and the J gene lost 6 bases, with 11 bases spanning the gap. The CDR3 is CASSVEVSSDTQYF. The CDR3 DNA follows: TGTGCCAGCAGCGTAGAGGTTAGCAGTGATACGCAGTATTTT.

The DNA for the CDR3 is TGTGCCAGCAGCCCAGGCAAGGAGAGGGCGCAGTATTTT. Its protein is CASSPGKERAQYF. The chain uses TRBV3-1 (or the pseudogene TRBV3-2) and TRBJ2-3; possibly TRBD2 for D (5 bases). This CDR3 has 13 amino acids. Trimming took off 4 bases at V and 10 bases at J, with 15 bases between the two ends. Germline values: CDR1 LGHDT, CDR2 YNNKEL (reference sequence).

V is TRBV9 and J is TRBJ1-4; D is ambiguous. The germline CDR1 and CDR2 sequences are SGDLS and YYNGEE. V lost 4 bases, J lost 3 bases, and 13 bases lay in between. This CDR3 is built from 15 residues. The CDR3: CASSPFDNSNEKLFF. The CDR3, as DNA: TGTGCCAGCAGCCCTTTCGACAACTCTAATGAAAAACTGTTTTTT.

In this sample, this clone turned up a few times. The CDR3 sequence: CASSRPRSGSGTHEQYF. For the CDR3, the DNA is TGTGCCAGCAGCCGACCTCGGTCCGGGAGTGGAACCCACGAGCAGTACTTC. V is TRBV6-2 or TRBV6-3 and J is TRBJ2-7; D is possibly TRBD2 (6 bases). This CDR3 contains 17 residues. V was shortened by 6 bases and J by 5 bases, with 26 bases between the two germline ends. CDR1 is MNHEY and CDR2 is SVGEGT in the germline V gene.

CDR3: CASSYVTANTGELFF. CDR3 coding DNA: TGCGCCAGCAGCTACGTCACGGCCAACACCGGGGAGCTGTTTTTT. V usage is TRBV4-1 and J usage is TRBJ2-2; no definite D call. Trimming took 5 bases from V and 2 from J, leaving 12 bases between them. CDR1 and CDR2 (germline): MGHRA, YSYEKL. CDR3 length: 15 amino acids.

This rearrangement joins TRBV27 to TRBJ2-3, with 10 bases aligning to TRBD2. CDR3 length: 15 residues. Trimming removed 5 bases from V and 1 base from J; junction bases left unmatched: 3. Germline CDR1 reads MNHEY; CDR2 reads SMNVEV (reference sequence). This chain's CDR3 is CASSPTSGGTDTQYF. The CDR3 nucleotides are TGTGCCAGCAGTCCAACTAGCGGGGGCACAGATACGCAGTATTTT.

V is TRBV7-2 and J is TRBJ1-5, with D perhaps matching TRBD1 (5 bases). CDR3 length equals 15 residues. Trimming took off 1 base at V and 1 base at J, with 8 bases between the two ends. Germline loops: CDR1 SGHTA, CDR2 FQGNSA. CDR3 nucleotides: TGTGCCAGCAGCTTAGTTGGGGGGAGCAATCAGCCCCAGCATTTT. Translated, it gives CASSLVGGSNQPQHF.

The chain carries TRBV15 and TRBJ1-6; D not certain. V lost 0 bases to trimming and J lost 7 bases, with 7 bases between them. The CDR3 length is 14 residues. Germline CDR1 is LNHNV and CDR2 is YYDKDF (reference sequence). CDR3 nucleotide sequence: TGTGCCACCAGCAGAGACATTTCAAATTCACCCCTCCACTTT. The encoded protein is CATSRDISNSPLHF. Based on the CDR3 plus reference TRBV15 and TRBJ1-6, the full variable domain is DAMVIQNPRYQVTQFGKPVTLSCSQTLNHNVMYWYQQKSSQAPKLLFHYYDKDFNNEADTPDNFQSRRPNTSFCFLDIRSPGLGDTAMYLCATSRDISNSPLHFGNGTRLTVT.

In DNA form, the CDR3 reads TGTGCCAGCAGCTTAAGGTTGGCAGGACCCTACGAGCAGTACTTC. Encoded protein: CASSLRLAGPYEQYF. V is TRBV7-2 and J is TRBJ2-7, with D hard to call. V shed 2 bases and J shed 2 bases, with 13 bases lying between them. Germline V CDR1 and CDR2: SGHTA, FQGNSA. The CDR3 contains 15 residues.

The chain carries TRBV7-2 and TRBJ2-1; D tentatively fits TRBD1 or TRBD2 (5 bases each). V shed 1 base and J shed 8 bases, with 12 bases lying between them. The CDR3 loop spans 14 amino acids. Germline V gene sequence: CDR1 SGHTA, CDR2 FQGNSA. CDR3 protein: CASSLGVRGDEQFF. DNA for the CDR3: TGTGCCAGCAGCTTAGGTGTGAGGGGCGATGAGCAGTTCTTC.

About this clone: An end of the junction does not agree with germline; a read error may underlie this. The chain uses TRBV28 and TRBJ2-2; D assignment may be TRBD1 or TRBD2 (5 bases each). Germline lookup yields CDR1 MDHEN and CDR2 SYDVKM. This CDR3 has 14 residues. CDR3 nucleotide sequence: TGTGCCAGCTATGGGACGGCGAACACCGGGAAGCTGTTTTTT. It encodes CASYGTANTGKLFF.

The chain combines TRBV6-6 with TRBJ2-1; D remains ambiguous. Trimming shortened V by 6 bases and J by 0 bases, and 3 bases separated the two germline ends. The CDR3 is 12 amino acids. Germline loops: CDR1 MNHNY, CDR2 SVGAGI (reference sequence). The CDR3 loop reads CASRSSYNEQFF. DNA of the CDR3: TGTGCCAGCAGGAGCTCCTACAATGAGCAGTTCTTC.

This clone was observed a handful of times. This chain links TRBV7-2 with TRBJ2-3; 9 nucleotides match TRBD2. Unmatched junction bases numbered 8, after V lost 5 bases and J lost 2 bases. Germline CDR1 reads SGHTA; CDR2 reads FQGNSA. The CDR3 covers 16 residues. This chain's CDR3 is CASSPWGTSTTDTQYF. CDR3 DNA sequence: TGTGCCAGCAGCCCTTGGGGGACTAGCACCACAGATACGCAGTATTTT. The whole variable domain, filled in from reference TRBV7-2 and TRBJ2-3, reads GAGVSQSPSNKVTEKGKDVELRCDPISGHTALYWYRQSLGQGLEFLIYFQGNSAPDKSGLPSDRFSAERTGGSVSTLTIQRTQQEDSAVYLCASSPWGTSTTDTQYFGPGTRLTVL.

V usage is TRBV4-3 and J usage is TRBJ1-2; 9 bases match TRBD1. The ends lost 0 bases at V and 4 bases at J; junction bases unmatched: 6. Germline CDR1 and CDR2: LGHNA and YSLEER. The CDR3 has 16 amino acids. The chain's CDR3 is CASSQDPGQGSYGYTF. The CDR3 DNA reads as TGCGCCAGCAGCCAAGATCCGGGACAGGGTTCCTATGGCTACACCTTC.